The clone carrying this T cell receptor beta chain has just one count. A read error may account for a junction end that differs from germline. The data belong to a study of T cell changes during pregnancy in multiple sclerosis. CDR3 length equals 13 residues. Per germline, CDR1 KGHSH and CDR2 LQKENI. TCRdb's table, derived via immunoSEQ multiplex PCR, lists solely in-frame clones and lacks some. The data show tens of thousands of clones, 92% seen once. J is TRBJ2-7 and V is TRBV18; 9 bases fit TRBD1. Source: peripheral blood, taken before pregnancy. The receptor was derived from a female donor with multiple sclerosis, enrolled in a pregnancy study. The CDR3 spells CASSPPSAGQGFF. In nucleotides, the CDR3 is TGTGCCAGCTCACCACCCAGCGCGGGACAGGGTTTCTTC.